The rows below give T cell receptor beta chains drawn from one sample of a study of blood T cell repertoires in COVID-19. The table came from immunoSEQ multiplex PCR; TCRdb's copy has only in-frame clones and leaves some out. This sample has some 320,000 clones, with 88% found just once. Sequencing was carried out using peripheral blood. The receptors here all came from a woman aged 30 to 39 who had recovered from COVID-19. Each CDR3 is given with its conserved first and last residue. D genes are given only for firm matches. Size values are once, few and many counts, or a class for expanded clones, and some rows have none.

CDR3 protein,CDR3 DNA,V gene,J gene,D gene,clone size
CASSRAPLLAANYEQYF,TGTGCCAGCAGCAGAGCCCCTTTACTAGCGGCGAACTACGAGCAGTACTTC,TRBV3-1/TRBV3-2,TRBJ2-7,TRBD2,-
CASSAQGQRTDTQYF,TGTGCCAGTAGTGCACAAGGACAGCGCACAGATACGCAGTATTTT,TRBV19,TRBJ2-3,-,-
CASSYSKGQGGNTQYF,TGTGCCAGCAGTTACTCGAAGGGACAGGGGGGAAATACGCAGTATTTT,TRBV6-5,TRBJ2-3,TRBD1,-
CASSPAGTGNAIYF,TGTGCCAGCAGCCCCGCCGGGACAGGGAACGCCATATATTTT,TRBV7-7,TRBJ1-3,TRBD1,-
CASSYRGYEQYF,TGTGCCAGCAGCTACAGGGGGTACGAGCAGTACTTC,TRBV28,TRBJ2-7,TRBD1,-
CASSRADRGEDQPQHF,TGTGCCAGCAGCCGGGCGGACAGGGGCGAGGATCAGCCCCAGCATTTT,TRBV5-5,TRBJ1-5,TRBD1,-
CASSRGGGGYEQYF,TGTGCCAGCAGCCGGGGAGGGGGAGGATACGAGCAGTACTTC,TRBV6-2/TRBV6-3,TRBJ2-7,-,-
CASSIPGHSYEQYF,TGTGCCAGTAGTATTCCGGGACACTCGTACGAGCAGTACTTC,TRBV19,TRBJ2-7,-,-
CASSVLPQGKEAFF,TGTGCCAGCAGCGTACTCCCACAGGGGAAGGAAGCTTTCTTT,TRBV7-2,TRBJ1-1,TRBD1,-
CASSLAQGGLWRNYGYTF,TGTGCCAGCAGTTTAGCTCAGGGAGGACTGTGGCGGAACTATGGCTACACCTTC,TRBV27,TRBJ1-2,-,-
CASSILRQGGVYGYTF,TGTGCCAGTAGTATCCTTCGACAGGGCGGGGTTTATGGCTACACCTTC,TRBV19,TRBJ1-2,TRBD1,once
CASSLTGSNQPQHF,TGTGCCAGCAGTTTAACGGGTAGCAATCAGCCCCAGCATTTT,TRBV27,TRBJ1-5,-,-
CASSHQRYGYTF,TGTGCCAGCAGCCACCAGCGGTATGGCTACACCTTC,TRBV3-1/TRBV3-2,TRBJ1-2,-,-
CASSPGGENTEAFF,TGTGCCAGCAGCCCGGGGGGGGAGAACACTGAAGCTTTCTTT,TRBV11-3,TRBJ1-1,-,-
CASSAGWEDTGELFF,TGTGCCAGCAGCGCCGGGTGGGAGGACACCGGGGAGCTGTTTTTT,TRBV6-4,TRBJ2-2,-,-
CASSSDWARATTNEKLFF,TGCGCCAGCAGCTCCGACTGGGCCAGGGCTACAACTAATGAAAAACTGTTTTTT,TRBV5-1,TRBJ1-4,-,-
CSVGDRGAYNEQFF,TGCAGCGTTGGGGACAGGGGGGCCTACAATGAGCAGTTCTTC,TRBV29-1,TRBJ2-1,TRBD1,-
CASSERMASGQETQYF,TGTGCCAGCAGTGAAAGGATGGCTAGCGGTCAAGAGACCCAGTACTTC,TRBV2,TRBJ2-5,TRBD2,-
CAIRDSGNTEAFF,TGTGCCATCAGGGATTCAGGGAACACTGAAGCTTTCTTT,TRBV10-3,TRBJ1-1,-,-
CASTRQGIGEKLFF,TGTGCCAGCACGAGACAGGGGATTGGCGAAAAACTGTTTTTT,TRBV6-5,TRBJ1-4,TRBD1,-
CASSRPGGNYGYTF,TGTGCCAGCAGCCGCCCAGGGGGCAACTATGGCTACACCTTC,TRBV28,TRBJ1-2,TRBD1,-
CAGQGGGGNTIYF,TGTGCCGGACAGGGAGGAGGGGGAAACACCATATATTTT,TRBV2,TRBJ1-3,TRBD1,-
CASSLGQKNEKLFF,TGCGCCAGCAGCTTGGGGCAGAAAAATGAAAAACTGTTTTTT,TRBV5-1,TRBJ1-4,-,-
CASSQAPDRTGYIGELFF,TGCGCCAGCAGCCAAGCCCCAGATAGGACAGGGTACATCGGGGAGCTGTTTTTT,TRBV4-3,TRBJ2-2,TRBD1,-
CASSPRAGGAWNEQFF,TGTGCCAGCAGCCCCCGAGCTGGGGGGGCTTGGAATGAGCAGTTCTTC,TRBV4-2,TRBJ2-1,-,-
CASSVGVLRNYNSPLHF,TGTGCCAGCAGCGTAGGGGTTCTGAGGAACTATAATTCACCCCTCCACTTT,TRBV9,TRBJ1-6,-,-
CASSSSQAYEQYF,TGTGCCAGCAGCTCGAGTCAGGCCTACGAGCAGTACTTC,TRBV7-2,TRBJ2-7,-,-
CASSQDLPAGGYNEQFF,TGCGCCAGCAGCCAAGACCTCCCAGCGGGGGGATACAATGAGCAGTTCTTC,TRBV4-3,TRBJ2-1,TRBD2,once
CASSFGVNYGYTF,TGTGCCAGCAGTTTCGGGGTTAACTATGGCTACACCTTC,TRBV28,TRBJ1-2,-,-
CASSFTSILNTEAFF,TGTGCCAGCAGTTTCACTTCAATTCTGAACACTGAAGCTTTCTTT,TRBV28,TRBJ1-1,-,-
CASSFGGRGTDTQYF,TGTGCCAGCAGCTTCGGGGGGAGGGGCACAGATACGCAGTATTTT,TRBV11-2,TRBJ2-3,TRBD2,-
CASSWGEDMQHF,TGTGCCAGCAGCTGGGGGGAGGACATGCAGCATTTT,TRBV7-9,TRBJ1-5,-,-
CASSFSGGDNYGYTF,TGTGCCAGCAGCTTTTCGGGGGGAGACAACTATGGCTACACCTTC,TRBV5-4,TRBJ1-2,-,few
CASSPDRVGSLILNTEAFF,TGTGCCAGCTCACCTGACAGGGTAGGATCACTTATACTGAACACTGAAGCTTTCTTT,TRBV18,TRBJ1-1,TRBD1,-
CASSFRDRRELEYGYTF,TGTGCCAGCAGCTTCCGGGACAGGCGAGAATTAGAGTATGGCTACACCTTC,TRBV5-6,TRBJ1-2,TRBD1,-
CASHGQGAYEQYF,TGTGCCAGTCACGGACAGGGGGCCTACGAGCAGTACTTC,TRBV6-5,TRBJ2-7,TRBD1,-